These 10 T cell receptor beta chains share one sample of origin, sequenced in a study of blood T cells in healthy people across ages. With a J-beta primer mix and a sample-barcoded 5' primer, a second PCR ran about 7 to 12 cycles. One entry per CDR3 protein results from TCRdb running MiXCR on the 5' RACE reads. Of 800,000 or so distinct CDR3 sequences in the sample, roughly 46% were seen once. The sample consisted of blood. The source is a man at least 80 years old in good health.

The V call is TRBV9, the J call TRBJ2-1, with 11 nucleotides matching TRBD2. In germline, CDR1 is SGDLS, CDR2 YYNGEE. V lost 0 bases, J lost 7 bases, and 3 bases stayed unmatched. The CDR3 has 15 amino acids. The CDR3 here is CASSVVTSGMNEQFF. The CDR3 DNA sequence: TGTGCCAGCAGCGTAGTGACTAGCGGGATGAATGAGCAGTTCTTC.

There are many counts of this clonotype. The chain is built from TRBV12-3 or TRBV12-4 and TRBJ2-1; the match to TRBD2 covers 8 bases. The junction had 9 bases not matched to a gene; V was cut back by 5 bases and J by 0 bases. The CDR3 covers 17 residues. CDR3: CASSERTSWSSYNEQFF. The CDR3 region has the DNA TGTGCCAGCAGTGAACGGACTAGCTGGAGCTCCTACAATGAGCAGTTCTTC.

V is TRBV5-1 and J is TRBJ2-3; the D gene is possibly TRBD2 (6 bases). V was shortened by 4 bases and J by 1 base, with 10 bases between the two germline ends. CDR1 and CDR2 from the germline V gene are SGHRS and YFSETQ. The CDR3 consists of 14 residues. DNA of the CDR3: TGCGCCAGCAGCCGGGGAGGACGCACAGATACGCAGTATTTT. Encoded protein: CASSRGGRTDTQYF.

V and J are TRBV2 and TRBJ2-1; D remains ambiguous. Trimming stripped 11 bases from V and 1 base from J, with 15 bases between. CDR1 is SNHLY and CDR2 is FYNNEI in the germline V gene. There are 14 residues in the CDR3. The CDR3 DNA follows: TGTGCCTCTAACAGTCAGAGGTCCTACAATGAGCAGTTCTTC. It encodes CASNSQRSYNEQFF.

This clonotype was counted a few times. This chain links TRBV12-3 or TRBV12-4 with TRBJ2-4, with D unclear. CDR3 length: 15 amino acids. Trimming shortened V by 5 bases and J by 13 bases, and 24 bases separated the two germline ends. In nucleotides, the CDR3 is TGTGCCAGCAGTCCCCAGCTACCGCGTTCCAATGAGCAGTACTTC. As protein: CASSPQLPRSNEQYF.

Only one count was recorded for this clonotype. V usage is TRBV29-1 and J usage is TRBJ2-5, with a weak D call TRBD2 (6 bases). The end of the DNA is better explained by TRBJ2-7, so the J call may be wrong. The CDR3 sequence is 15 residues long. The germline gives CDR1 SQVTM, CDR2 ANQGSEA. The CDR3: CSVETKIGSRNEQYF. CDR3 DNA sequence: TGCAGCGTTGAGACCAAAATCGGGAGTCGGAACGAGCAGTACTTC.

V and J are TRBV6-2 or TRBV6-3 and TRBJ2-5; TRBD1 agrees at 9 bases. The closer fit of TRBJ2-7 to the DNA end suggests the J call may be wrong. CDR3 length: 15 amino acids. The germline CDR1 and CDR2 sequences are MNHEY and SVGEGT. CDR3 region: CASSVGQGQFDEQYF. Here the CDR3 DNA reads TGTGCCAGCAGTGTGGGACAGGGACAATTCGACGAGCAGTACTTC.

The chain has TRBV29-1 and TRBJ2-1; D is unresolved. The CDR3 totals 14 residues. The V gene's germline CDR1 is SQVTM and CDR2 ANQGSEA. The V and J ends lost 7 bases and 2 bases respectively, with 15 bases between them. The CDR3 nucleotides read TGCAGCGCCGCACCCGGCAGTCCCTACAATGAGCAGTTCTTC. Translating gives CSAAPGSPYNEQFF.

This rearrangement joins TRBV3-1 to TRBJ1-2; D unclear. This CDR3 has 14 residues. V was shortened by 1 base and J by 8 bases, with 14 bases between the two germline ends. The V gene's germline CDR1 is LGHDT and CDR2 YNNKEL (reference sequence). CDR3 amino acids: CASSQVAGNSGYTF. CDR3 sequence (DNA): TGTGCCAGCAGCCAAGTGGCCGGAAATTCGGGCTACACCTTC.

CDR3 DNA sequence: TGTGCCAGCAGCTTATCGGGCCTTAGAGATTCACCCCTCCACTTT. Amino acids: CASSLSGLRDSPLHF. The gene calls are TRBV11-2 and TRBJ1-6; D gene uncertain. Trimming removed 2 bases at V and 8 bases at J, with 13 bases between. CDR3 length: 15 amino acids. CDR1 and CDR2 (germline): SGHAT, FQNNGV.